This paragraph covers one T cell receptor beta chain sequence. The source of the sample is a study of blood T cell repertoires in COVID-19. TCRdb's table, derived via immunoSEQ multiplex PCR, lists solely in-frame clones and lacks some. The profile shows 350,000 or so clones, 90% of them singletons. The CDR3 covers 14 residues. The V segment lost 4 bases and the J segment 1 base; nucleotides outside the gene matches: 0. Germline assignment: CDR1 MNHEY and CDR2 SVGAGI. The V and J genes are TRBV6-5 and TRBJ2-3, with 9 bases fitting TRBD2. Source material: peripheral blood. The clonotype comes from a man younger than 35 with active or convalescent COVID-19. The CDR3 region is CASSWTSGTDTQYF. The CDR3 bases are TGTGCCAGCAGTTGGACTAGCGGCACAGATACGCAGTATTTT.